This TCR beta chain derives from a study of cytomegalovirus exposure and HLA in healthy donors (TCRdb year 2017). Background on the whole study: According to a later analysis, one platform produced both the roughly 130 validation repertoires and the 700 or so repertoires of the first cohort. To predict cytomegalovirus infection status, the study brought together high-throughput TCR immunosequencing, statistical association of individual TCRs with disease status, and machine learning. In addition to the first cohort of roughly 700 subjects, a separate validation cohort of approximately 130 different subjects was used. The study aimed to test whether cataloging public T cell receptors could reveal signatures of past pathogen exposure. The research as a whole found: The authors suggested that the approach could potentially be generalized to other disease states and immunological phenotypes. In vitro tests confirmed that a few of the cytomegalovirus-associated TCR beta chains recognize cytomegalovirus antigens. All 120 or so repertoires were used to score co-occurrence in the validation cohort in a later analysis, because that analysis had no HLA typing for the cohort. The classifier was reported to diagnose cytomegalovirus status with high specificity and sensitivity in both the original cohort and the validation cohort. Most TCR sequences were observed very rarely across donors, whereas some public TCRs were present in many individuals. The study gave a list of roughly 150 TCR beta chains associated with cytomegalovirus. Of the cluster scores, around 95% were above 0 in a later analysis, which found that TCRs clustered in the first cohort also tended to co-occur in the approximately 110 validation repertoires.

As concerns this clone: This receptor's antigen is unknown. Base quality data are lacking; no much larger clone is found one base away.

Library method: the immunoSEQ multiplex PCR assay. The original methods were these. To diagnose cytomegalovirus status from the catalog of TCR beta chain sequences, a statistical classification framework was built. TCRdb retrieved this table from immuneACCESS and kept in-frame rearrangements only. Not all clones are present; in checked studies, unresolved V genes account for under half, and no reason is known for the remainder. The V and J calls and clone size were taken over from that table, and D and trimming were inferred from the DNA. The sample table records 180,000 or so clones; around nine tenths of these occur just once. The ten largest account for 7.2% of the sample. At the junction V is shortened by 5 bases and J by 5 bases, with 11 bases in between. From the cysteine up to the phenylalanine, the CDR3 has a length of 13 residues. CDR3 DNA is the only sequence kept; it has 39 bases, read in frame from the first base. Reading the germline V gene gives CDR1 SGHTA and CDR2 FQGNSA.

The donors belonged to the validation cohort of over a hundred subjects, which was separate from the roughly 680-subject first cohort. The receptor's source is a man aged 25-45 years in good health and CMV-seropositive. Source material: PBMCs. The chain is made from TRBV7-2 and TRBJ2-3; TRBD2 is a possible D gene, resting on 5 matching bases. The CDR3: CASSPATRDTQYF. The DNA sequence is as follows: TGTGCCAGCAGCCCCGCCACTAGAGATACGCAGTATTTT. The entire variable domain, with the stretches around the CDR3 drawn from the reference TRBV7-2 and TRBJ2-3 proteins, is GAGVSQSPSNKVTEKGKDVELRCDPISGHTALYWYRQSLGQGLEFLIYFQGNSAPDKSGLPSDRFSAERTGGSVSTLTIQRTQQEDSAVYLCASSPATRDTQYFGPGTRLTVL.